This entry lists 5 T cell receptor beta chains sequenced from one sample in a study of control samples from healthy donors and cancer patients. Profiled with immunoSEQ multiplex PCR; TCRdb holds only in-frame clones, not every one. The sample gives some 110,000 clones, around nine tenths of which show up once; about 2.5% is in the top ten. Sequenced sample: blood. These receptors were collected from a woman in her seventies in good health.

This clone was picked up a small number of times. The chain links TRBV29-1 to TRBJ1-2; D not certain. The V end was cut by 1 base, the J end by 7 bases, with 7 bases between. CDR1 SQVTM and CDR2 ANQGSEA come from the germline V gene. CDR3 size: 11 residues. The CDR3 DNA reads as TGCAGCGTTGAAGGGTTTGGTGGCTACACCTTC. Its protein product is CSVEGFGGYTF.

This clone was observed once. The chain links TRBV6-5 to TRBJ1-1; D gene uncertain. The CDR3 extends over 14 amino acids. Germline assignment: CDR1 MNHEY and CDR2 SVGAGI. The V end lost 6 bases, the J end lost 0 bases, and 11 bases lay between the germline ends. CDR3 nucleotides: TGTGCCAGCAGCCCGGGGTTGCTGAACACTGAAGCTTTCTTT. It encodes CASSPGLLNTEAFF.

J is TRBJ1-2 and V is TRBV5-5; 9 nucleotides align to TRBD1. V shed 4 bases and J 5 bases; nucleotides not matched to a gene: 6. Germline-derived CDR1 and CDR2 are SGHKS and YYEKEE (reference sequence). The CDR3 has 14 residues. Written as DNA, the CDR3 is TGTGCCAGCAGCGGGGGACAGGGTGGTTATGGCTACACCTTC. Translation: CASSGGQGGYGYTF.

The V gene is TRBV27, the J gene TRBJ2-2, with 9 bases that match TRBD1. CDR1 is MNHEY, CDR2 SMNVEV, per germline (reference sequence). This CDR3 region has 15 residues. V trimming: 4 bases; J trimming: 4 bases; junction bases outside the gene matches: 4. CDR3 nucleotide sequence: TGTGCCAGCAGTTCGGGACAGGGAATCACCGGGGAGCTGTTTTTT. Translated, it gives CASSSGQGITGELFF.

This clone was picked up one time. The gene calls are TRBV15 and TRBJ2-7; 10 bases align to TRBD1. Germline CDR1 and CDR2: LNHNV and YYDKDF (reference sequence). This CDR3 spans 15 amino acids. The trim removed 0 bases at V and 2 bases at J, leaving 1 base unmatched. In DNA form, the CDR3 reads TGTGCCACCAGCAGAGAGGGACAGGGGACCTACGAGCAGTACTTC. This translates into CATSREGQGTYEQYF.